This T cell receptor beta chain derives from a study of blood T cell repertoires in COVID-19. In the original processing: Reference gene primer amplification in the assay estimated nucleated cell counts. Data came from immunoSEQ multiplex PCR; TCRdb stores just in-frame clones and leaves some out. V and J calls and clone size are those listed in that table; D and trimming were worked out from the DNA. Of fewer than 250,000 clones in the sample, 86% were seen once. One Seattle source followed patients from active infection through their disease course. Unmatched junction bases numbered 9, after V lost 8 bases and J lost 9 bases. Germline loops: CDR1 SGHTA, CDR2 FQGNSA. This CDR3 has 13 residues.

The sequencing sample was made of peripheral blood. The rearrangement links TRBV7-2 to TRBJ2-1; 8 nucleotides align to TRBD2. The sequence was collected from a man aged 50-59 years with COVID-19, enrolled during active disease. DNA for the CDR3: TGTGCCAGCTCCGGGGGGGCCCCCGGTGAGCAGTTCTTC. It is translated as CASSGGAPGEQFF.